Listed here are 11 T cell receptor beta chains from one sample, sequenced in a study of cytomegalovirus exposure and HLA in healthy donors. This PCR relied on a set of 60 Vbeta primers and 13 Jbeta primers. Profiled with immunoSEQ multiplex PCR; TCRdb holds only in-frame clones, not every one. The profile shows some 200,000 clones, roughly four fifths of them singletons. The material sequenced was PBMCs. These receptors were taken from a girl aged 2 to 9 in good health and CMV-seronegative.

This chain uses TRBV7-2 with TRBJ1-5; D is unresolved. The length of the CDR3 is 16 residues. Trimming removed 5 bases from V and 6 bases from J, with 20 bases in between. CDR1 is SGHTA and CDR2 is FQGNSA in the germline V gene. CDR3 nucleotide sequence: TGTGCCAGCAGCCCAAACCGGGGTTCCCGGGGTCAGCCCCAGCATTTT. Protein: CASSPNRGSRGQPQHF.

The CDR3 is CASSLSGNYGYTF. CDR3 DNA: TGCGCCAGCAGCTTGTCGGGGAACTATGGCTACACCTTC. V is TRBV5-1 and J is TRBJ1-2; D is unresolved. The CDR3 contains 13 residues. Trimming took off 1 base at V and 2 bases at J, with 6 bases between the two ends. Germline CDR1 reads SGHRS; CDR2 reads YFSETQ. Looking up the rest from reference TRBV5-1 and TRBJ1-2 gives the full variable domain: KAGVTQTPRYLIKTRGQQVTLSCSPISGHRSVSWYQQTPGQGLQFLFEYFSETQRNKGNFPGRFSGRQFSNSRSEMNVSTLELGDSALYLCASSLSGNYGYTFGSGTRLTVV.

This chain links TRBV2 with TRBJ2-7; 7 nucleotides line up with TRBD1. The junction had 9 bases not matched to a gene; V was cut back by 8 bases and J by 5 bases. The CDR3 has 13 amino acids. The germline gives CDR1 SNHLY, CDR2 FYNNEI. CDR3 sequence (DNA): TGTGCCAGCGGCGGACAGGTGGTGAACGAGCAGTACTTC. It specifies CASGGQVVNEQYF. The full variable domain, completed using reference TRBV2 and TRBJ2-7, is EPEVTQTPSHQVTQMGQEVILRCVPISNHLYFYWYRQILGQKVEFLVSFYNNEISEKSEIFDDQFSVERPDGSNFTLKIRSTKLEDSAMYFCASGGQVVNEQYFGPGTRLTVT.

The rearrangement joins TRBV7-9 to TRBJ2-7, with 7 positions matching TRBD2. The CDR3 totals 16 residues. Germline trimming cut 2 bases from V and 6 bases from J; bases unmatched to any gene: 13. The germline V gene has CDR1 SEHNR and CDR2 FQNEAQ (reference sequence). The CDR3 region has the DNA TGTGCCAGCAGCTTAAATTTGGGCGGGAGAAGGGGCGAGCAGTACTTC. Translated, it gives CASSLNLGGRRGEQYF.

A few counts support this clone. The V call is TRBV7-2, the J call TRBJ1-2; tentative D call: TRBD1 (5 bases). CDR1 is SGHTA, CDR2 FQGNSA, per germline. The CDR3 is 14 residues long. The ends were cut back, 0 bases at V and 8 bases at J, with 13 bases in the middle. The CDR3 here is CASSLASPRGGYTF. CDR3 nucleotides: TGTGCCAGCAGCTTAGCATCCCCAAGGGGCGGCTACACCTTC.

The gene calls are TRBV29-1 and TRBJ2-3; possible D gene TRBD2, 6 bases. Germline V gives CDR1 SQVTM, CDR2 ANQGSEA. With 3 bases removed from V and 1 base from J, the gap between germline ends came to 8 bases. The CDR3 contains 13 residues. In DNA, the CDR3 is TGCAGCGTTGACCCTAGCGGCACAGATACGCAGTATTTT. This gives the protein CSVDPSGTDTQYF.

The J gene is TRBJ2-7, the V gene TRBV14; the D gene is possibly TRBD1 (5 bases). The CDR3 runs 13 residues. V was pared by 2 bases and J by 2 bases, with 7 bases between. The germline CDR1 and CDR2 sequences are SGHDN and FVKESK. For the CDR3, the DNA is TGTGCCAGCAGCCAACTGACAGCCTACGAGCAGTACTTC. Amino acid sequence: CASSQLTAYEQYF.

The CDR3 DNA reads as TGTGCCACCAGCGAGGGGGCAGGTCAGCCCCAGCATTTT. Translation gives CATSEGAGQPQHF. J is TRBJ1-5 and V is TRBV15; 7 bases line up with TRBD1. This CDR3 spans 13 amino acids. V lost 5 bases to trimming and J lost 6 bases; unmatched junction nucleotides: 4. The germline V gene encodes CDR1 LNHNV and CDR2 YYDKDF (reference sequence).

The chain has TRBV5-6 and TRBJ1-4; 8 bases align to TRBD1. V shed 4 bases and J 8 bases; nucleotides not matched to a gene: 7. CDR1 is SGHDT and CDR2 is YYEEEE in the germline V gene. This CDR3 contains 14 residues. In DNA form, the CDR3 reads TGTGCCAGCAGCCAGGACAGGGCGGACGAAAAACTGTTTTTT. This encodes CASSQDRADEKLFF.

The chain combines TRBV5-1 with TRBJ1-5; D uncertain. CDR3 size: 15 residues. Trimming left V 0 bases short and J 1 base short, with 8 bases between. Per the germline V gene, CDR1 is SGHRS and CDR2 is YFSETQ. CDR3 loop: CASSLASGSNQPQHF. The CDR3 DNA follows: TGCGCCAGCAGCTTGGCATCCGGGAGCAATCAGCCCCAGCATTTT.

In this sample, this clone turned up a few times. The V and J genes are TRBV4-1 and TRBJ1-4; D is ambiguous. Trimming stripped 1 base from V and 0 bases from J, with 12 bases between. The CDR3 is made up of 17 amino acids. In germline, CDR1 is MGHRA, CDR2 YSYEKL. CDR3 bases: TGCGCCAGCAGCCAAGCCCCCACGGTGGCAACTAATGAAAAACTGTTTTTT. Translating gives CASSQAPTVATNEKLFF.